This T cell receptor beta chain was recovered during a study of radiotherapy plus CTLA-4 blockade in lung cancer. Whole-study context: Disease control reached approximately 30%, with objective responses in about 19%.

Generated by immunoSEQ multiplex PCR, the TCRdb table keeps only in-frame clones and is missing some. This table has about 80,000 clones, around 76% appearing once. As concerns this clone: Antigen unknown.

Ipilimumab CTLA-4 blockade and focal radiation were given to patients with chemo-refractory metastatic non-small-cell lung cancer. Germline values: CDR1 WNHNN, CDR2 SYGVQD (reference sequence). The V gene end was trimmed by 2 bases and the J gene end by 4 bases; junction bases not matched to a gene: 7. The CDR3 length is 17 residues. Study outcomes and limitations: Clones derived from tumor TCRs expanded in blood after radiotherapy plus ipilimumab.

Sample: peripheral blood, taken from a patient treated with radiotherapy plus ipilimumab. The chain links TRBV10-1 to TRBJ2-3, with 12 bases that match TRBD2. This TCR was sampled from a human donor with non-small cell lung cancer whose response to radiotherapy plus ipilimumab could not be evaluated. Some clones in this sample may be carry-over from other donors' samples. The CDR3 DNA reads as TGCGCCAGCAGTGAGCCGGCTAGCGGGGGGGCACCAGATACGCAGTATTTT. This codes for CASSEPASGGAPDTQYF.